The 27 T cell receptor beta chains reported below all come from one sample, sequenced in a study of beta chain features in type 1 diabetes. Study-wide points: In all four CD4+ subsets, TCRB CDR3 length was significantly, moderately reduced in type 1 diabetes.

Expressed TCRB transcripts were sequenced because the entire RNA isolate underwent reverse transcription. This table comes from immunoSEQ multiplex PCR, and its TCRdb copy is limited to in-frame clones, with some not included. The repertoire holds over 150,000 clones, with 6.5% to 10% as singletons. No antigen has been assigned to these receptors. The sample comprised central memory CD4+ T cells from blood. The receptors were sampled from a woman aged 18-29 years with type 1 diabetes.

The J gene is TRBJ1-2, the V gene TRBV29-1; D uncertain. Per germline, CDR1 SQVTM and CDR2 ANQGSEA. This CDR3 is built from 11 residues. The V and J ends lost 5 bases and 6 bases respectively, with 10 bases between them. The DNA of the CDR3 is TGCAGCGTTATTATCGGGAATGGCTACACCTTC. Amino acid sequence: CSVIIGNGYTF.

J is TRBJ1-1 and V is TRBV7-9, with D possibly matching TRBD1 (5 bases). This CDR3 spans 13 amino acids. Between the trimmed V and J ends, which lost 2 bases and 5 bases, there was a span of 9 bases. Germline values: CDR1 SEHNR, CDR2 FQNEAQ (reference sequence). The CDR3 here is CASSLFGGTEAFF. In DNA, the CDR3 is TGTGCCAGCAGCTTATTCGGGGGTACTGAAGCTTTCTTT.

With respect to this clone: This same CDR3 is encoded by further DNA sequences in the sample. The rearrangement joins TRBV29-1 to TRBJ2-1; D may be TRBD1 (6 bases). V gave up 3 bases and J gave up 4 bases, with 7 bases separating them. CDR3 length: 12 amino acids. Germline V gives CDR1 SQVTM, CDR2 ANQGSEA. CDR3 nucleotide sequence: TGCAGCGTTGATAGGGGGTACAATGAGCAGTTCTTC. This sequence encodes CSVDRGYNEQFF.

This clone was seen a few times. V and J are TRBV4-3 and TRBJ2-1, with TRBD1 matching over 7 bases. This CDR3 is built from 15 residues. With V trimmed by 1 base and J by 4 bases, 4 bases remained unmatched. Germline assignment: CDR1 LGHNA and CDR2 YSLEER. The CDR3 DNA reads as TGCGCCAGCAGCCAAGGGGTGGGACAGTACAATGAGCAGTTCTTC. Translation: CASSQGVGQYNEQFF.

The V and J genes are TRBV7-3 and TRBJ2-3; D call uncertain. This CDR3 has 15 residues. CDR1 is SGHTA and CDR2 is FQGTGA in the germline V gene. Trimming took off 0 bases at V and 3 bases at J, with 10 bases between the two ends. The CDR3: CASSLTVTPTDTQYF. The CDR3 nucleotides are TGTGCCAGCAGCTTAACGGTTACTCCTACAGATACGCAGTATTTT.

The CDR3 nucleotides read TGTGCCAGCAGCGAAACTAGTGAAGAGACCCAGTACTTC. Its translation is CASSETSEETQYF. This chain uses TRBV6-5 with TRBJ2-5, with D maybe TRBD2 (5 bases). V was pared by 6 bases and J by 3 bases, with 11 bases between. CDR1 is MNHEY and CDR2 is SVGAGI in the germline V gene. This CDR3 comprises 13 residues.

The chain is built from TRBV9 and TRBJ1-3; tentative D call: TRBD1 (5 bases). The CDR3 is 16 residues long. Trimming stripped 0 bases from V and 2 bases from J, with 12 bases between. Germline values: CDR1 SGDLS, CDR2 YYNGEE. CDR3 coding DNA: TGTGCCAGCAGCGTAGCTACGGGGGAGGCTGGAAACACCATATATTTT. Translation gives CASSVATGEAGNTIYF.

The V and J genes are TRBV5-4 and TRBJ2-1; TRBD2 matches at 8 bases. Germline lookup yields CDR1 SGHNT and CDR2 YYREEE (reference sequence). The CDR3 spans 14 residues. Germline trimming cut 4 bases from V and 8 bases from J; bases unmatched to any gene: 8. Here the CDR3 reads CASSGGGRSDEQFF. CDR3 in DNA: TGTGCCAGCAGCGGCGGCGGGAGGTCCGATGAGCAGTTCTTC.

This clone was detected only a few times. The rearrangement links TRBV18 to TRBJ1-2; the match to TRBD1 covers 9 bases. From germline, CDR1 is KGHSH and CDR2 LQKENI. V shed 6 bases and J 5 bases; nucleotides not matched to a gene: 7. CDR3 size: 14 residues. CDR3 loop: CASSRTGESYGYTF. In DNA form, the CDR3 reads TGTGCCAGCTCCCGGACAGGGGAATCGTATGGCTACACCTTC.

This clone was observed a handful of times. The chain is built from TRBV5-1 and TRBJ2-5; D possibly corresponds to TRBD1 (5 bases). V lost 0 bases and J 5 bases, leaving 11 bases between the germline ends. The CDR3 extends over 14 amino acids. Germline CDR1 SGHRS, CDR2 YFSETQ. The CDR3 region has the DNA TGCGCCAGCAGCTTGGTAAAACAGGCTGAGACCCAGTACTTC. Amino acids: CASSLVKQAETQYF.

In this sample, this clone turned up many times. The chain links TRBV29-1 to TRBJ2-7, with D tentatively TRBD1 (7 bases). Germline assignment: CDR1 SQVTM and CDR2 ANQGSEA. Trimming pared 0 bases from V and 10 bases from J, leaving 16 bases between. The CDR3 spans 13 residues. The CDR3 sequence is CSVEDAGGFEQYF. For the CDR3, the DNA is TGCAGCGTTGAAGATGCAGGGGGGTTCGAACAGTACTTC.

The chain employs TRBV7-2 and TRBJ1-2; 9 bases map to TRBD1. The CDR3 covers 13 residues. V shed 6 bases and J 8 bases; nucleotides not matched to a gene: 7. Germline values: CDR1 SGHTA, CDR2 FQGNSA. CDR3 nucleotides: TGTGCCAGCAGTTCACAGGGGGCTGAAGGCTACACCTTC. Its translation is CASSSQGAEGYTF.

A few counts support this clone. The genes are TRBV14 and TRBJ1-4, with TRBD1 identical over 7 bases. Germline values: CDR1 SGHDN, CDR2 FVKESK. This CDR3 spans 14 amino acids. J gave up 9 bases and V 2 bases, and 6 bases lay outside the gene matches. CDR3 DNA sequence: TGTGCCAGCAGCCAAATCCAGGGGGATCAAAAACTGTTTTTT. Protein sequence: CASSQIQGDQKLFF.

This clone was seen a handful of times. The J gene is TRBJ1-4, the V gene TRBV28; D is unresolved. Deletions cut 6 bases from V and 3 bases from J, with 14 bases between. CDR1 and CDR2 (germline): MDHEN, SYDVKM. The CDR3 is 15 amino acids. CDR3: CASRESGRANEKLFF. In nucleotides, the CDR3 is TGTGCCAGCAGAGAAAGTGGCCGGGCTAATGAAAAACTGTTTTTT.

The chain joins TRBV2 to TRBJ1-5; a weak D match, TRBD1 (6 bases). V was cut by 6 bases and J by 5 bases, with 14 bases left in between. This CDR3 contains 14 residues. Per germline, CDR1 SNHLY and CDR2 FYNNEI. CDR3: CASRRGTTDQPQHF. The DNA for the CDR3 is TGTGCCAGCAGACGAGGGACAACAGATCAGCCCCAGCATTTT. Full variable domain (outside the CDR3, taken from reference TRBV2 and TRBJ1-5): EPEVTQTPSHQVTQMGQEVILRCVPISNHLYFYWYRQILGQKVEFLVSFYNNEISEKSEIFDDQFSVERPDGSNFTLKIRSTKLEDSAMYFCASRRGTTDQPQHFGDGTRLSIL.

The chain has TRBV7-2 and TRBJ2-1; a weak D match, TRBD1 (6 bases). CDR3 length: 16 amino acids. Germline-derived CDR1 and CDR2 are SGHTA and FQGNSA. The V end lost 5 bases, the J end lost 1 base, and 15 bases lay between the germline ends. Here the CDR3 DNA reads TGTGCCAGCAGCCAGGGGTGGGAGACTTCCTACAATGAGCAGTTCTTC. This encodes CASSQGWETSYNEQFF.

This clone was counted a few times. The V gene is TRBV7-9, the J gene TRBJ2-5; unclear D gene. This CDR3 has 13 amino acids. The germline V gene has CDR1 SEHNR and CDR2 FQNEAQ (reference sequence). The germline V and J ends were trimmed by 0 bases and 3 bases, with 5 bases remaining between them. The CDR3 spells CASSLAAEETQYF. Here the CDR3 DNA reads TGTGCCAGCAGCTTAGCTGCAGAAGAGACCCAGTACTTC. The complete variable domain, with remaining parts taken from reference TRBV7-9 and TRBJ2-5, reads DTGVSQNPRHKITKRGQNVTFRCDPISEHNRLYWYRQTLGQGPEFLTYFQNEAQLEKSRLLSDRFSAERPKGSFSTLEIQRTEQGDSAMYLCASSLAAEETQYFGPGTRLLVL.

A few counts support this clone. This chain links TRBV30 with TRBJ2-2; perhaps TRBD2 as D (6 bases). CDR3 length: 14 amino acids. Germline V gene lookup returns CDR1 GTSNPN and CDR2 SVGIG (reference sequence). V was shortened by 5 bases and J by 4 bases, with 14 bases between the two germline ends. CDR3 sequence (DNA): TGTGCCTGGGGCCGTGCGGGACTCACCGGGGAGCTGTTTTTT. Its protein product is CAWGRAGLTGELFF.

CDR3 DNA: TGCGCCAGCAGCTTGGGACAGACCACAGATACGCAGTATTTT. Protein product: CASSLGQTTDTQYF. The chain couples TRBV5-1 to TRBJ2-3; possible D gene TRBD1, 5 bases. The germline V gene encodes CDR1 SGHRS and CDR2 YFSETQ. The V end lost 0 bases, the J end lost 2 bases, and 7 bases lay between the germline ends. There are 14 residues in the CDR3.

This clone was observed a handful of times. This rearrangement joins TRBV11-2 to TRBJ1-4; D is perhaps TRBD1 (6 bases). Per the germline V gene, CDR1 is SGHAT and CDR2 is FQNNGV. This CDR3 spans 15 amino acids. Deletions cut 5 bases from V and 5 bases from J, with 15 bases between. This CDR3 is CASSTTGFENEKLFF. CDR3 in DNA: TGTGCCAGCAGCACTACAGGGTTCGAGAATGAAAAACTGTTTTTT.

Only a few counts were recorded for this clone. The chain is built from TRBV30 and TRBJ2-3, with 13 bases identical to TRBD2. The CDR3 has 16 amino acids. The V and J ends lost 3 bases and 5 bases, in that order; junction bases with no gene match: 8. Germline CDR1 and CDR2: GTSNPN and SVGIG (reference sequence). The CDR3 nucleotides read TGTGCCTGGAGAAGAGGACTAGCGGGAGTGAAAGATACGCAGTATTTT. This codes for CAWRRGLAGVKDTQYF.

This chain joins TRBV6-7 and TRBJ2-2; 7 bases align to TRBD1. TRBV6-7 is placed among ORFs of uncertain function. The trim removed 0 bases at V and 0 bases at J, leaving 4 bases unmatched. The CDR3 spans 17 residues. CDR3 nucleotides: TGTGCCAGCAGTTACTCGTCCGGGACAGCGAACACCGGGGAGCTGTTTTTT. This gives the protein CASSYSSGTANTGELFF.

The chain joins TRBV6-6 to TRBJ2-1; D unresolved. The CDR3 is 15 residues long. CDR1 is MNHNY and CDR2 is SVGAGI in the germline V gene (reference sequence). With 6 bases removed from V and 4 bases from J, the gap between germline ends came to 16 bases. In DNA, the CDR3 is TGTGCCAGCAGGCAGGCCAGCACCTTATACAATGAGCAGTTCTTC. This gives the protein CASRQASTLYNEQFF.

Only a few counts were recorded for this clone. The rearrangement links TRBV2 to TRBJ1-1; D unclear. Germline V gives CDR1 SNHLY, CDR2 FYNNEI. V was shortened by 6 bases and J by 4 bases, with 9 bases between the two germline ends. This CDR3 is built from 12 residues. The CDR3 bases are TGTGCCAGCAGGCGGGCGGGCACTGAAGCTTTCTTT. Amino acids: CASRRAGTEAFF.

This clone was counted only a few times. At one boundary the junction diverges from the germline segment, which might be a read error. The DNA of the CDR3 is TGCGCCAGCAGCTCAGCCGACAGGGGTTCCTCCGAGCAGTACTTC. Translated, it gives CASSSADRGSSEQYF. V is TRBV5-1 and J is TRBJ2-7, with TRBD1 matching 8 bases. Germline V lookup: CDR1 SGHRS, CDR2 YFSETQ. The CDR3 sequence is 15 residues long.

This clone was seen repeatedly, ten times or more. CDR3 loop: CASSRGVNTEAFF. CDR3 DNA sequence: TGTGCCAGCAGCCGCGGGGTGAACACTGAAGCTTTCTTT. V is TRBV11-2 and J is TRBJ1-1; D unclear. This CDR3 has 13 amino acids. Germline assignment: CDR1 SGHAT and CDR2 FQNNGV. V lost 5 bases, J lost 0 bases, and 7 bases lay in between.

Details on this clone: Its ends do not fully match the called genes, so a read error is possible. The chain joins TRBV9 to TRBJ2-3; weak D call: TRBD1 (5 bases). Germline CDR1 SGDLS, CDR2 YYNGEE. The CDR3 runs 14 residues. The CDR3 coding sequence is TGTACCAGCAGCGTCTTGGACACGAGGGATACGCAGTATTTT. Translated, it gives CTSSVLDTRDTQYF.